What follows are 22 T cell receptor beta chains derived from one specimen sequenced in a study of cytomegalovirus exposure and HLA in healthy donors (dated by TCRdb to the late 2010s). The protocol used for the library was the immunoSEQ multiplex PCR assay. For the multiplex PCR, a mixture combining 60 forward primers for TCR Vbeta segments and 13 reverse primers for TCR Jbeta segments was used. TCRdb stores this immuneACCESS table with in-frame sequences only. Part of the clones is absent; in the studies checked, under half of the shortfall reflects unresolved V genes, and no reason is known for the rest. This specimen's table enumerates 150,000 to 250,000 clones. The top ten constitute 0.65% to 0.75% of the sample. Sequenced input: PBMCs. Receptors were obtained from a boy aged 10-17 years in good health and CMV-seronegative.

The rearrangement uses TRBV27 and TRBJ1-6, with 10 nucleotides matching TRBD1. CDR1 MNHEY and CDR2 SMNVEV come from the germline V gene (reference sequence). V was pared by 6 bases and J by 10 bases, with 9 bases of the junction left unmatched. The CDR3 length is 15 residues. CDR3 nucleotide sequence: TGTGCCAGCAGCTTAACCGGGACAGGGGCCTCACCCCTCCACTTT. Translating gives CASSLTGTGASPLHF.

The rearrangement joins TRBV27 to TRBJ2-7; no clear D. The V and J ends lost 0 bases and 3 bases respectively, with 9 bases between them. The CDR3 sequence is 14 residues long. Germline lookup yields CDR1 MNHEY and CDR2 SMNVEV (reference sequence). The CDR3 spells CASSLSWRNYEQYF. Here the CDR3 DNA reads TGTGCCAGCAGTTTATCGTGGCGGAACTACGAGCAGTACTTC.

The J gene is TRBJ2-5, the V gene TRBV4-1; D call uncertain. This CDR3 comprises 15 residues. V was trimmed by 5 bases and J by 4 bases, leaving 17 bases between them. CDR1 is MGHRA and CDR2 is YSYEKL in the germline V gene. The CDR3 sequence: CASSYAGGDLETQYF. The CDR3 bases are TGCGCCAGCAGCTACGCCGGCGGAGATCTAGAGACCCAGTACTTC.

The V and J genes are TRBV7-9 and TRBJ1-1, with D possibly TRBD1 on 5 matching bases. The CDR3 has 15 residues. The ends were cut back, 6 bases at V and 4 bases at J, with 18 bases in the middle. Germline CDR1 SEHNR, CDR2 FQNEAQ (reference sequence). For the CDR3, the DNA is TGTGCCAGCAGTTTTTACTGGGGCAGTTTCACTGAAGCTTTCTTT. It codes for CASSFYWGSFTEAFF.

J is TRBJ2-7 and V is TRBV7-9; perhaps TRBD2 as D (5 bases). The CDR3 loop spans 15 amino acids. Trimming cost V 4 bases and J 1 base, with 14 bases left between them. Germline CDR1 SEHNR, CDR2 FQNEAQ (reference sequence). In DNA form, the CDR3 reads TGTGCCAGCAGCTCGCAGATGACTAATTCCTACGAGCAGTACTTC. Translated, it gives CASSSQMTNSYEQYF.

The chain couples TRBV6-4 to TRBJ1-2; D perhaps matches TRBD1 (5 bases). Between the trimmed V and J ends, which lost 6 bases and 6 bases, there was a span of 14 bases. Germline CDR1 MRHNA, CDR2 SNTAGT. The CDR3 is 13 residues long. CDR3: CASREDSRNGYTF. CDR3 sequence (DNA): TGTGCCAGCAGGGAAGACAGTAGGAATGGCTACACCTTC.

A note on this clone: Other DNA sequences of this sample code for an identical CDR3. V and J are TRBV7-9 and TRBJ1-5; D not certain. CDR3 length equals 12 residues. Germline lookup yields CDR1 SEHNR and CDR2 FQNEAQ (reference sequence). The germline V and J ends were trimmed by 1 base and 6 bases, with 4 bases remaining between them. For the CDR3, the DNA is TGTGCCAGCAGCTTAGGGAGTCAGCCCCAGCATTTT. Encoded protein: CASSLGSQPQHF.

The chain uses TRBV18 and TRBJ2-3; D is unresolved. The CDR3 length is 15 residues. With 3 bases removed from V and 1 base from J, the gap between germline ends came to 11 bases. The germline gives CDR1 KGHSH, CDR2 LQKENI. The CDR3 loop reads CASSPSPSGTDTQYF. The CDR3 region has the DNA TGTGCCAGCTCACCTTCACCCAGTGGCACAGATACGCAGTATTTT.

The rearrangement joins TRBV5-1 to TRBJ2-7, with 9 bases lining up with TRBD1. Germline lookup yields CDR1 SGHRS and CDR2 YFSETQ. Trimming removed 3 bases from V and 3 bases from J; junction bases left unmatched: 4. The CDR3 covers 14 residues. The CDR3 spells CASSSTGGHYEQYF. Here the CDR3 DNA reads TGCGCCAGCAGCTCGACAGGGGGACACTACGAGCAGTACTTC.

The CDR3 here is CASSEDWDSRPYF. The CDR3 DNA reads TGTGCCAGCAGTGAAGATTGGGACTCCCGACCGTACTTC. The V call is TRBV6-1, the J call TRBJ2-7; D perhaps matches TRBD2 (6 bases). The V and J ends lost 1 base and 12 bases respectively, with 16 bases between them. The CDR3 consists of 13 residues. In germline, CDR1 is MNHNS, CDR2 SASEGT.

The V and J genes are TRBV19 and TRBJ2-1; 7 positions match TRBD1. CDR1 and CDR2 from the germline V gene are LNHDA and SQIVND (reference sequence). Losses at the gene ends were 5 bases for V and 7 bases for J; bases not matched to a gene: 11. This CDR3 region has 15 residues. CDR3 amino acids: CASSSIDRVRNEQFF. CDR3 nucleotide sequence: TGTGCCAGTAGTTCGATAGACAGGGTAAGGAATGAGCAGTTCTTC.

J is TRBJ2-2 and V is TRBV7-3; 10 bases are a match to TRBD1. Trimming at V came to 3 bases and at J to 5 bases, leaving 3 bases not matched to a gene. CDR1 is SGHTA, CDR2 FQGTGA, per germline. The CDR3 spans 15 residues. As DNA, the CDR3 is TGTGCCAGCAGCTTGGACAGGGGGGGAACCGGGGAGCTGTTTTTT. Translating gives CASSLDRGGTGELFF. The full variable domain, with the rest looked up from reference TRBV7-3 and TRBJ2-2, is GAGVSQTPSNKVTEKGKYVELRCDPISGHTALYWYRQSLGQGPEFLIYFQGTGAADDSGLPNDRFFAVRPEGSVSTLKIQRTERGDSAVYLCASSLDRGGTGELFFGEGSRLTVL.

This sequence joins TRBV5-8 and TRBJ1-6, with a weak D call TRBD1 (5 bases). The V gene lost 5 bases and the J gene lost 7 bases, with 25 bases spanning the gap. Germline CDR1 SGHTS, CDR2 YDEGEE. This CDR3 comprises 18 residues. The CDR3 sequence: CASSLVLRAGTRNSPLHF. The CDR3 DNA reads as TGTGCCAGCAGTTTAGTCCTTAGAGCGGGGACGAGGAATTCACCCCTCCACTTT.

The chain couples TRBV29-1 to TRBJ2-5, with a possible D match to TRBD2 (7 bases). The end of the DNA fits TRBJ2-7 better, so the J call may be wrong. The CDR3 spans 15 residues. CDR1 and CDR2 (germline): SQVTM, ANQGSEA. This CDR3 is CSVVVGGTLHYEQYF. CDR3 coding DNA: TGCAGCGTTGTGGTGGGGGGGACACTCCACTACGAGCAGTACTTC.

This chain uses TRBV19 with TRBJ2-7; D gene unclear. Germline CDR1 and CDR2: LNHDA and SQIVND (reference sequence). The CDR3 extends over 13 amino acids. Trimming took 2 bases from V and 2 from J, leaving 7 bases between them. The CDR3 bases are TGTGCCAGTAGTATATCGACACCCTACGAGCAGTACTTC. Translation gives CASSISTPYEQYF.

V and J are TRBV11-2 and TRBJ1-1; D possibly corresponds to TRBD1 (5 bases). Trimming took off 1 base at V and 4 bases at J, with 22 bases between the two ends. Germline V gives CDR1 SGHAT, CDR2 FQNNGV. The CDR3 loop spans 18 amino acids. CDR3 protein: CASSLGGGRRQGGTEAFF. The CDR3 DNA reads as TGTGCCAGCAGCTTAGGGGGGGGGAGGCGGCAAGGCGGCACTGAAGCTTTCTTT.

Points on this clone: The germline gene is not matched at one end of the junction; a read error may be the cause. This chain links TRBV4-1 with TRBJ1-2; D is uncertain. CDR1 and CDR2 from the germline V gene are MGHRA and YSYEKL. CDR3 length equals 14 residues. In DNA form, the CDR3 reads TGCGCCAGCAGCCAAGAACGGACTTACTATAGGTTGGCCTTC. This gives the protein CASSQERTYYRLAF.

This chain joins TRBV2 and TRBJ2-5; D is ambiguous. Trimming pared 4 bases from V and 2 bases from J, leaving 5 bases between. Germline CDR1 is SNHLY and CDR2 is FYNNEI. The CDR3 contains 12 residues. The CDR3 region has the DNA TGTGCCAGCAGTGCTGCGCAAGAGACCCAGTACTTC. Amino acids: CASSAAQETQYF.

The chain carries TRBV28 and TRBJ2-7; D uncertain. The CDR3 runs 13 residues. V lost 6 bases and J 7 bases, leaving 16 bases between the germline ends. Germline lookup yields CDR1 MDHEN and CDR2 SYDVKM. This CDR3 is CASRTIRTVEQYF. The CDR3 DNA reads as TGTGCCAGCAGAACCATCCGTACGGTTGAGCAGTACTTC.

V and J are TRBV6-4 and TRBJ2-3, with no clear D. This CDR3 region has 12 residues. Germline V lookup: CDR1 MRHNA, CDR2 SNTAGT. V was cut by 0 bases and J by 6 bases, with 4 bases left in between. The CDR3 region is CASSDSGDTQYF. CDR3 DNA sequence: TGTGCCAGCAGTGACTCCGGGGATACGCAGTATTTT.

V and J are TRBV11-3 and TRBJ2-2; D may be TRBD2 (5 bases). V lost 5 bases and J lost 7, with 14 bases in between. CDR1 and CDR2 from the germline V gene are SGHNT and YENEEA. The CDR3 covers 14 residues. The CDR3: CASSLVGGVGELFF. CDR3 nucleotides: TGTGCCAGCAGCCTCGTAGGAGGTGTCGGGGAGCTGTTTTTT. The full variable domain, in which reference TRBV11-3 and TRBJ2-2 provide the parts outside the CDR3, is EAGVVQSPRYKIIEKKQPVAFWCNPISGHNTLYWYLQNLGQGPELLIRYENEEAVDDSQLPKDRFSAERLKGVDSTLKIQPAELGDSAVYLCASSLVGGVGELFFGEGSRLTVL.

The chain links TRBV6-5 to TRBJ2-2; TRBD2 matches 7 bases. The V gene's germline CDR1 is MNHEY and CDR2 SVGAGI. CDR3 length: 16 residues. J gave up 1 base and V 1 base, and 3 bases lay outside the gene matches. The CDR3 DNA is TGTGCCAGCAGTTACTTGGGGGAGGGGAACACCGGGGAGCTGTTTTTT. It codes for CASSYLGEGNTGELFF.